This record looks at one TCR beta chain sequence and its context. The antigen this receptor binds is unknown. Per-base qualities were not stored, and no clone one base away is much larger. This entry belongs to a study of PD-1 and CTLA-4 blockade in melanoma (dated by TCRdb to the early 2020s). Turning to the overall study: In patients with melanoma, the study measured the effects of PD-1 blockade versus CTLA-4 blockade on the melanoma-reactive CD8 T cell response.

A distance of 22 bases separates the germline ends of V and J, which lose 10 bases and 6 bases respectively. From the germline V gene (reference sequence), CDR1 is MNHEY and CDR2 is SMNVEV. There are 15 amino acids in the CDR3, from cysteine to phenylalanine inclusive. Just CDR3 DNA is preserved here, 45 bases in frame from base 1. The library came from the immunoSEQ multiplex PCR assay. TCRdb re-hosts the immuneACCESS table, in-frame sequences only. Its copies lack some clones; in the studies checked, an unresolved V gene accounts for under half of them, and the cause for the rest is not known. This sample lists 28,000 or so clones; about 91% were detected once. The biggest ten clones account for over 8.5% of the sample.

The rearranged chain carries TRBV27 and TRBJ1-5; possibly the D gene is TRBD1, per 6 matching bases. The clonotype was recovered from a human donor with melanoma. The sample in question was CD8+ T cells from peripheral blood, obtained from a patient given anti-PD-1 treatment. The nucleotides read TGTGCCATCGTGGCCGGGGGCCCTCCGGGTCAGCCCCAGCATTTT. Its product reads: CAIVAGGPPGQPQHF.